A single sample gave rise to the 24 T cell receptor beta chains below, sequenced in a study of identical twins. TCRdb reprocessed the 5' RACE reads via MiXCR and lists one record per CDR3 protein. Among fewer than 650,000 distinct CDR3 sequences listed, about 7.6% were seen once. A further study also used this sample, focusing on yellow fever vaccine responses in identical twins.

Sequences were obtained from PBMCs. Receptors were obtained from a woman younger than 30 in good health.

This clonotype was recorded a few times. The CDR3 DNA is TGTGCCAGCAGATCCGTCTCGTCCGAGCAGTACGTC. Residues: CASRSVSSEQYV. V and J are TRBV6-5 and TRBJ2-7; D uncertain. Trimming left V 6 bases short and J 6 bases short, with 12 bases between. Looked up from germline, CDR1 is MNHEY and CDR2 is SVGAGI. CDR3 length equals 12 residues.

The genes are TRBV20-1 and TRBJ2-1; 7 nucleotides match TRBD1. CDR1 and CDR2 from the germline V gene are DFQATT and SNEGSKA (reference sequence). The CDR3 covers 15 residues. V shed 5 bases and J 12 bases; nucleotides not matched to a gene: 19. The CDR3 is CSAPGTVRIDSGQFF. The CDR3 region has the DNA TGCAGTGCTCCCGGGACAGTTCGGATCGACAGCGGGCAGTTCTTC.

This clonotype was seen just once. This sequence joins TRBV10-3 and TRBJ1-1; 8 positions match TRBD1. The CDR3 is made up of 15 amino acids. Trimming removed 4 bases from V and 3 bases from J; junction bases left unmatched: 7. Germline loops: CDR1 ENHRY, CDR2 SYGVKD. The CDR3 bases are TGTGCCATCAGTGCGCAGGGGGCAGGTCACACTGAAGCTTTCTTT. Its translation: CAISAQGAGHTEAFF.

The chain couples TRBV11-2 to TRBJ1-3; 9 nucleotides line up with TRBD1. Germline CDR1 SGHAT, CDR2 FQNNGV. Trimming cost V 2 bases and J 1 base; bases outside gene matches: 9. This CDR3 is built from 18 residues. CDR3 in DNA: TGTGCCAGCAGCTTATTCGGGGACAGGGCAGGGTCTGGAAACACCATATATTTT. This gives the protein CASSLFGDRAGSGNTIYF.

This clonotype was observed a handful of times. This chain connects TRBV24-1 to TRBJ2-2; D is undetermined. This CDR3 is built from 17 residues. The germline V and J ends were trimmed by 4 bases and 0 bases, with 14 bases remaining between them. CDR1 is KGHDR, CDR2 SFDVKD, per germline. The CDR3 loop is CATSDQRAASNTGELFF. The CDR3 DNA reads TGTGCCACCAGTGACCAACGGGCAGCTTCGAACACCGGGGAGCTGTTTTTT.

A few counts support this clonotype. This sequence joins TRBV6-6 and TRBJ2-1, with 9 bases fitting TRBD2. The CDR3 loop spans 12 amino acids. Germline trimming cut 4 bases from V and 9 bases from J; bases unmatched to any gene: 1. Per germline, CDR1 MNHNY and CDR2 SVGAGI (reference sequence). The CDR3 DNA is TGTGCCAGCAGTTGGCGGGAGGGTGAGCAGTTCTTC. Its translation is CASSWREGEQFF.

This clonotype was observed a few times. The chain combines TRBV28 with TRBJ2-1, with D possibly TRBD1 on 5 matching bases. The CDR3 is made up of 13 amino acids. The V gene's germline CDR1 is MDHEN and CDR2 SYDVKM. Trimming took 6 bases from V and 8 from J, leaving 14 bases between them. The CDR3 loop is CASRVPGHDEQFF. Here the CDR3 DNA reads TGTGCCAGCAGGGTACCAGGACACGATGAGCAGTTCTTC.

This clonotype has only a few counts. The genes are TRBV29-1 and TRBJ2-3, with no clear D. V was clipped by 7 bases and J by 1 base, with 21 bases between them. The CDR3 spans 16 residues. Germline CDR1 SQVTM, CDR2 ANQGSEA. DNA for the CDR3: TGCAGCGGAAAGAAACGACCGACGTCCGGCACAGATACGCAGTATTTT. Protein sequence: CSGKKRPTSGTDTQYF.

The chain employs TRBV11-3 and TRBJ2-1; D is unresolved. CDR3 length equals 17 residues. Germline V CDR1 and CDR2: SGHNT, YENEEA. With 1 base removed from V and 0 bases from J, the gap between germline ends came to 13 bases. CDR3: CASSLGRDPSSYNEQFF. Written as DNA, the CDR3 is TGTGCCAGCAGCTTAGGTAGAGACCCGAGCTCCTACAATGAGCAGTTCTTC.

This clonotype showed up just a few times. The V gene is TRBV20-1, the J gene TRBJ1-2, with 8 bases lining up with TRBD1. V lost 5 bases and J lost 2; bases outside the gene matches: 16. CDR1 is DFQATT and CDR2 is SNEGSKA in the germline V gene (reference sequence). The CDR3 covers 17 residues. CDR3 DNA sequence: TGCAGTGCTCGAGGTAGTACAGGGGGTAAGGCGAACTATGGCTACACCTTC. Amino acids: CSARGSTGGKANYGYTF.

This clonotype appeared many times. J is TRBJ2-5 and V is TRBV7-2; the D gene could be TRBD1 or TRBD2 (5 bases each). The CDR3 length is 14 residues. V lost 3 bases to trimming and J lost 1 base, with 9 bases between them. Per the germline V gene, CDR1 is SGHTA and CDR2 is FQGNSA. CDR3 loop: CASSFAGTQETQYF. The CDR3 nucleotides read TGTGCCAGCAGCTTTGCCGGGACCCAAGAGACCCAGTACTTC.

The V gene is TRBV12-3 or TRBV12-4, the J gene TRBJ2-7; D may be TRBD1 or TRBD2 (5 bases each). The CDR3 is 14 amino acids. V lost 3 bases and J 1 base, leaving 10 bases between the germline ends. The CDR3 DNA is TGTGCCAGCAGTTTGGAGGACATATCCTACGAGCAGTACTTC. Protein: CASSLEDISYEQYF.

The chain carries TRBV18 and TRBJ1-1, with 8 bases that match TRBD1. In germline, CDR1 is KGHSH, CDR2 LQKENI. This CDR3 contains 15 residues. Germline trimming cut 3 bases from V and 4 bases from J; bases unmatched to any gene: 7. In DNA form, the CDR3 reads TGTGCCAGCTCACCTCAAGGACAGGGCGGCACTGAAGCTTTCTTT. Translating it yields CASSPQGQGGTEAFF.

This clonotype was picked up a small number of times. The J gene is TRBJ1-2, the V gene TRBV3-1; D call uncertain. The CDR3 consists of 13 residues. Per germline, CDR1 LGHDT and CDR2 YNNKEL (reference sequence). Trimming took 2 bases from V and 2 from J, leaving 6 bases between them. The CDR3 DNA reads as TGTGCCAGCAGCCAACGGATAAACTATGGCTACACCTTC. This encodes CASSQRINYGYTF. The full variable domain, with the rest looked up from reference TRBV3-1 and TRBJ1-2, is DTAVSQTPKYLVTQMGNDKSIKCEQNLGHDTMYWYKQDSKKFLKIMFSYNNKELIINETVPNRFSPKSPDKAHLNLHINSLELGDSAVYFCASSQRINYGYTFGSGTRLTVV.

This chain uses TRBV2 with TRBJ2-2; 7 bases map to TRBD2. This CDR3 contains 16 residues. Germline trimming cut 0 bases from V and 6 bases from J; bases unmatched to any gene: 7. Germline-derived CDR1 and CDR2 are SNHLY and FYNNEI. CDR3 DNA sequence: TGTGCCAGCAGTGAAGCAACGGGAGGTGGCCCCGGGGAGCTGTTTTTT. It codes for CASSEATGGGPGELFF.

This clonotype was picked up many times. The rearrangement links TRBV20-1 to TRBJ2-3, with D possibly matching TRBD2 (6 bases). V dropped 1 base and J dropped 5 bases, with 13 bases sitting between them. The CDR3 is made up of 14 amino acids. Germline-derived CDR1 and CDR2 are DFQATT and SNEGSKA (reference sequence). The CDR3 is CSARAPAGRDTQYF. DNA for the CDR3: TGCAGTGCTAGAGCTCCTGCGGGACGAGATACGCAGTATTTT.

This clonotype was found many times. The chain combines TRBV7-9 with TRBJ2-1, with D perhaps TRBD2 (5 bases). Germline V lookup: CDR1 SEHNR, CDR2 FQNEAQ (reference sequence). CDR3 size: 13 residues. V lost 1 base and J 8 bases, leaving 9 bases between the germline ends. The CDR3 is CASSLGTPDEQFF. The CDR3, as DNA: TGTGCCAGCAGCTTAGGGACTCCGGATGAGCAGTTCTTC.

This sequence joins TRBV11-2 and TRBJ1-2, with D possibly matching TRBD1 (5 bases). CDR3 length: 15 amino acids. Germline V gene lookup returns CDR1 SGHAT and CDR2 FQNNGV. The ends were cut back, 1 base at V and 4 bases at J, with 13 bases in the middle. The CDR3 DNA is TGTGCCAGCAGCTTAGTTCGGGGGACTGGCTATGGCTACACCTTC. Translated: CASSLVRGTGYGYTF.

A few counts support this clonotype. The chain couples TRBV9 to TRBJ2-3, with a possible D match to TRBD2 (5 bases). Between the trimmed V and J ends, which lost 5 bases and 4 bases, there was a span of 14 bases. CDR1 is SGDLS, CDR2 YYNGEE, per germline. This CDR3 has 14 residues. CDR3 nucleotide sequence: TGTGCCAGCAGACAAGGGCTAGCATCAGATACGCAGTATTTT. Amino acids: CASRQGLASDTQYF. Supplemented by reference TRBV9 and TRBJ2-3, the full variable domain reads DSGVTQTPKHLITATGQRVTLRCSPRSGDLSVYWYQQSLDQGLQFLIQYYNGEERAKGNILERFSAQQFPDLHSELNLSSLELGDSALYFCASRQGLASDTQYFGPGTRLTVL.

This chain uses TRBV15 with TRBJ1-1; D remains ambiguous. Germline V CDR1 and CDR2: LNHNV, YYDKDF (reference sequence). V lost 0 bases to trimming and J lost 5 bases, with 7 bases between them. There are 13 residues in the CDR3. The CDR3 bases are TGTGCCACCAGCAGAGATCTGGGAACTGAAGCTTTCTTT. It encodes CATSRDLGTEAFF. The entire variable domain, with the rest obtained from reference TRBV15 and TRBJ1-1, is as follows: DAMVIQNPRYQVTQFGKPVTLSCSQTLNHNVMYWYQQKSSQAPKLLFHYYDKDFNNEADTPDNFQSRRPNTSFCFLDIRSPGLGDTAMYLCATSRDLGTEAFFGQGTRLTVV.

This chain joins TRBV12-3 or TRBV12-4 and TRBJ2-5, with D possibly TRBD2 on 7 matching bases. Trimming shortened V by 5 bases and J by 4 bases, and 17 bases separated the two germline ends. The CDR3 is made up of 15 amino acids. CDR3: CASSVVRGGVETQYF. In nucleotides, the CDR3 is TGTGCCAGCAGTGTCGTGAGAGGGGGGGTAGAGACCCAGTACTTC.

This clonotype has ten or more counts. The chain is built from TRBV12-3 or TRBV12-4 and TRBJ2-4, with no clear D. This CDR3 comprises 15 residues. Trimming shortened V by 2 bases and J by 2 bases, and 10 bases separated the two germline ends. CDR3 nucleotide sequence: TGTGCCAGCAGTTTATGGGTGGAGACCAAAAACATTCAGTACTTC. This codes for CASSLWVETKNIQYF.

The gene calls are TRBV27 and TRBJ2-1, with D possibly TRBD2 on 6 matching bases. V was trimmed by 2 bases and J by 5 bases, leaving 13 bases between them. Germline loops: CDR1 MNHEY, CDR2 SMNVEV (reference sequence). This CDR3 has 15 residues. In DNA, the CDR3 is TGTGCCAGCAGTTTAGTGGCTAGCGCCAACAATGAGCAGTTCTTC. As protein: CASSLVASANNEQFF.

This sequence joins TRBV20-1 and TRBJ1-2, with 7 bases aligning to TRBD1. This CDR3 is built from 13 residues. V shed 6 bases, J shed 4 bases, and the junction held 8 bases outside the gene matches. Per germline, CDR1 DFQATT and CDR2 SNEGSKA (reference sequence). The CDR3 region is CSAGRGLGYGYTF. As DNA, the CDR3 is TGCAGTGCCGGGAGGGGGCTGGGCTATGGCTACACCTTC.